This note documents a single TCR beta chain sequence. Its antigen remains unknown. Produced via immunoSEQ multiplex PCR; TCRdb's table is partial and in-frame only. The sample carries 80,000 or so clones, about 94% recorded once. CDR1 LNHDA and CDR2 SQIVND come from the germline V gene (reference sequence). Trimming left V 8 bases short and J 3 bases short, with 17 bases between. There are 14 residues in the CDR3. This sample was taken from a study of human versus mouse CDR3 diversity and MHC coevolution. Study-level points and caveats: By iCHAO1, human TCR beta clonotypes numbered about 1.5 million, the most.

Naive CD4 T cells, CD45RO-negative and CD62L-positive, were flow-sorted from PBMCs. The sequenced sample was naive CD4+ T cells from blood. Stated subset: CD45RO-negative CD62L-positive naive CD4 T cells. V usage is TRBV19 and J usage is TRBJ2-7, with a tentative D call TRBD2 (6 bases). The receptor's source is a person between 25 and 75 years old in good health. The CDR3 loop is CASGMGGAYYEQYF. For the CDR3, the DNA is TGTGCCAGTGGGATGGGCGGGGCATACTACGAGCAGTACTTC.